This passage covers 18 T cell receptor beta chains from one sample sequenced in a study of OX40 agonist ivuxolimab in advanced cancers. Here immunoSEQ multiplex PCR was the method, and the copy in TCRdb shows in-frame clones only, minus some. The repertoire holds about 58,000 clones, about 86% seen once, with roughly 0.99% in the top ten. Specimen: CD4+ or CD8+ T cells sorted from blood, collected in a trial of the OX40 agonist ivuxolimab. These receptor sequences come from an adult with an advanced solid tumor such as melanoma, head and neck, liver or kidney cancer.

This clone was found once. CDR3 DNA sequence: TGTGCCAGCAGCTTATACGGGGGGCAGCAAGAGACCCAGTACTTC. Its translation: CASSLYGGQQETQYF. This sequence joins TRBV7-3 and TRBJ2-5; a weak D match, TRBD2 (7 bases). Trimming removed 2 bases at V and 2 bases at J, with 12 bases between. Germline CDR1 and CDR2: SGHTA and FQGTGA. CDR3 length: 15 residues.

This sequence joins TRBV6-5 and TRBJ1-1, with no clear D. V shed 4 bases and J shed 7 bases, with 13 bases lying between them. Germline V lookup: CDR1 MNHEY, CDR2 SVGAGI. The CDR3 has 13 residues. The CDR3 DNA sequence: TGTGCCAGCAGTTCTTTAGTCGGGCGTGAAGCTTTCTTT. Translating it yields CASSSLVGREAFF.

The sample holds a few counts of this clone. CDR3 DNA: TGTGCCAGCTCAGCAGGACAGGATTTCAATCAGCCCCAGCATTTT. This gives the protein CASSAGQDFNQPQHF. The rearrangement joins TRBV18 to TRBJ1-5; 7 nucleotides match TRBD1. The CDR3 loop spans 15 amino acids. Germline-derived CDR1 and CDR2 are KGHSH and LQKENI. The V and J ends lost 5 bases and 3 bases, in that order; junction bases with no gene match: 7.

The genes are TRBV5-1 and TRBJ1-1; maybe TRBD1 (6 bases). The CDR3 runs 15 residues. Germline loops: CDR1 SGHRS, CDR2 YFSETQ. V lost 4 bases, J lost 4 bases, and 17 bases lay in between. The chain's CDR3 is CASSPLQGGVTEAFF. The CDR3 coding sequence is TGCGCCAGCAGCCCCCTACAGGGTGGCGTCACTGAAGCTTTCTTT.

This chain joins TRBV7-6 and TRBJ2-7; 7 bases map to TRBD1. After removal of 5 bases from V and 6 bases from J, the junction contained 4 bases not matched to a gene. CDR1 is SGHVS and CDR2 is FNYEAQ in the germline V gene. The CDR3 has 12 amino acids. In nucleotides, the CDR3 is TGTGCCAGCAGCCTACAGGGGTTCGAGCAGTACTTC. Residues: CASSLQGFEQYF. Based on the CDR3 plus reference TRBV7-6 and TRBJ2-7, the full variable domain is GAGVSQSPRYKVTKRGQDVALRCDPISGHVSLYWYRQALGQGPEFLTYFNYEAQQDKSGLPNDRFSAERPEGSISTLTIQRTEQRDSAMYRCASSLQGFEQYFGPGTRLTVT.

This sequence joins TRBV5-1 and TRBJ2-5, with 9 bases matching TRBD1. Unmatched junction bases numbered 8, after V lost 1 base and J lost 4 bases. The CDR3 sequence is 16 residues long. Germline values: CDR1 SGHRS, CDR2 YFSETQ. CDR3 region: CASSLSRTGGRETQYF. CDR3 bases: TGCGCCAGCAGCTTGTCCCGCACAGGGGGCAGAGAGACCCAGTACTTC.

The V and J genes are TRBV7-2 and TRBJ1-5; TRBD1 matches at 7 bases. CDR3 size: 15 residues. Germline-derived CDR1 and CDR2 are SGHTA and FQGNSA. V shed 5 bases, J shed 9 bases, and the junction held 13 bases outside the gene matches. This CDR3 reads CASSTLQGPNAPQHF. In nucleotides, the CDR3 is TGTGCCAGCAGCACCCTACAGGGGCCCAACGCGCCCCAGCATTTT. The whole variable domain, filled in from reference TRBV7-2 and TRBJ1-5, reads GAGVSQSPSNKVTEKGKDVELRCDPISGHTALYWYRQSLGQGLEFLIYFQGNSAPDKSGLPSDRFSAERTGGSVSTLTIQRTQQEDSAVYLCASSTLQGPNAPQHFGDGTRLSIL.

The CDR3 reads CSVEVGTGHTDTQYF. DNA of the CDR3: TGCAGCGTTGAAGTGGGGACAGGACACACAGATACGCAGTATTTT. The chain employs TRBV29-1 and TRBJ2-3; 8 bases fit TRBD1. The CDR3 is made up of 15 amino acids. V dropped 1 base and J dropped 2; count of bases not matched to a gene: 5. The germline V gene has CDR1 SQVTM and CDR2 ANQGSEA.

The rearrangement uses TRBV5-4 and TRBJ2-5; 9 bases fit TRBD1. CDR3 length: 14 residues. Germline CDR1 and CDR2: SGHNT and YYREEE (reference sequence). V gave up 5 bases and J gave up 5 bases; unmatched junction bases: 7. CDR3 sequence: CASRPRDREETQYF. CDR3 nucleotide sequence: TGTGCCAGCAGACCCCGGGACAGGGAGGAGACCCAGTACTTC.

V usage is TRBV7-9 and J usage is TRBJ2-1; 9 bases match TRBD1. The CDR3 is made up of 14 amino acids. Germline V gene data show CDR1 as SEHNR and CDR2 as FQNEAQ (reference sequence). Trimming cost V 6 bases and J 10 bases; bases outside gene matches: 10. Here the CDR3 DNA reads TGTGCCAGCAGATATCCGGGACAGGGAGGCGAGCAGTTCTTC. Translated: CASRYPGQGGEQFF. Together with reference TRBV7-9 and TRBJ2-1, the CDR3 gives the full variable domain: DTGVSQNPRHKITKRGQNVTFRCDPISEHNRLYWYRQTLGQGPEFLTYFQNEAQLEKSRLLSDRFSAERPKGSFSTLEIQRTEQGDSAMYLCASRYPGQGGEQFFGPGTRLTVL.

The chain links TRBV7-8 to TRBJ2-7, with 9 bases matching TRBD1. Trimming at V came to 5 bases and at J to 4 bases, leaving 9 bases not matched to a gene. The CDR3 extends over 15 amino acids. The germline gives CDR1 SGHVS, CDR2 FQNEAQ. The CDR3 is CASSRRTGDVYEQYF. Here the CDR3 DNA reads TGTGCCAGCAGCAGGAGGACAGGGGATGTTTACGAGCAGTACTTC.

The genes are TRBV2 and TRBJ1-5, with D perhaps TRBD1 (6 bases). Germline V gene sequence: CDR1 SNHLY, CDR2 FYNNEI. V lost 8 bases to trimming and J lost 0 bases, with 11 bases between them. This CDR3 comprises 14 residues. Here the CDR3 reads CASGGPYSNQPQHF. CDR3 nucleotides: TGTGCCAGCGGGGGGCCTTATAGCAATCAGCCCCAGCATTTT. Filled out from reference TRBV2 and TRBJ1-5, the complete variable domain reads EPEVTQTPSHQVTQMGQEVILRCVPISNHLYFYWYRQILGQKVEFLVSFYNNEISEKSEIFDDQFSVERPDGSNFTLKIRSTKLEDSAMYFCASGGPYSNQPQHFGDGTRLSIL.

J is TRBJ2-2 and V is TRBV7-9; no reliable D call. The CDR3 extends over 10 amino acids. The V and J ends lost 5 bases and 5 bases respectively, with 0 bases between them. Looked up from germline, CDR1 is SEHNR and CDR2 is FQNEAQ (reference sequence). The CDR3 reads CASSTGELFF. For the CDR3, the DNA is TGTGCCAGCAGCACCGGGGAGCTGTTTTTT.

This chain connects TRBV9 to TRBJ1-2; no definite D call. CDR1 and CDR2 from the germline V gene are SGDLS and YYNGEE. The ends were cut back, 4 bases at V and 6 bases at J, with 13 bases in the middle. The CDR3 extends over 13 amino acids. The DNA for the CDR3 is TGTGCCAGCAGCTTAGCTGACACCAATGGCTACACCTTC. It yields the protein CASSLADTNGYTF.

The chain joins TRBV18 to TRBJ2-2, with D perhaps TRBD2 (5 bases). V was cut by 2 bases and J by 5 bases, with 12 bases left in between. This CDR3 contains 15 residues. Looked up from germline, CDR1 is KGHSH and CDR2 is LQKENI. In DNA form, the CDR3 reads TGTGCCAGCTCACCAGAGAGGGTATGGACCGGGGAGCTGTTTTTT. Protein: CASSPERVWTGELFF.

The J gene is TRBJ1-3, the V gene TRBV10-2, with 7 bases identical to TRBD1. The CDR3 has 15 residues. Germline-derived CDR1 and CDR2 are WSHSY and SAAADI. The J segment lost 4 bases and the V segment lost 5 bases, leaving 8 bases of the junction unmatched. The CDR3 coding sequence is TGCGCCAGCAGTTTGCCACAGGGGTCGGGAAACACCATATATTTT. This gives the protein CASSLPQGSGNTIYF.

Here the CDR3 reads CASSLKEAYEQYF. For the CDR3, the DNA is TGTGCCAGCAGCTTGAAGGAGGCCTACGAGCAGTACTTC. J is TRBJ2-7 and V is TRBV5-6; D might be TRBD2 (5 bases). V lost 1 base and J lost 2, with 7 bases in between. This CDR3 has 13 residues. The germline CDR1 and CDR2 sequences are SGHDT and YYEEEE.

CDR3 amino acids: CASSRGAVGANTEAFF. CDR3 nucleotide sequence: TGCGCCAGCAGCCGGGGGGCGGTAGGGGCGAACACTGAAGCTTTCTTT. The chain employs TRBV4-1 and TRBJ1-1; maybe TRBD1 (6 bases). Per the germline V gene, CDR1 is MGHRA and CDR2 is YSYEKL. V lost 4 bases, J lost 1 base, and 16 bases lay in between. This CDR3 has 16 residues.